This T cell receptor (beta chain) was obtained from a study of shared clonotypes between healthy human individuals. J lost 5 bases, V lost 6 bases, and 6 bases had no gene match. This CDR3 is 15 amino acids long. The V gene's germline CDR1 is SGHAT and CDR2 FQNNGV. Every one of the donors was a Caucasian adult that lived in Nashville, Tennessee. This table comes from immunoSEQ multiplex PCR, and its TCRdb copy is limited to in-frame clones, with some not included. The sample records around 1.1 million clones, about four fifths being singletons. A single count supports this clone. The V call is TRBV11-2, the J call TRBJ2-1; 11 bases match TRBD2. The sequencing input was memory CD4+ T cells from PBMCs. The subset here: CD45RA-negative fraction. This TCR was recovered from a man aged 18 to 30 in good health. Some clones in this sample may be carry-over from other donors' samples. DNA of the CDR3: TGTGCCAGCAGTCGTATTAGCGGGAGGGACAATGAGCAGTTCTTC. As protein: CASSRISGRDNEQFF. Combining the CDR3 with reference TRBV11-2 and TRBJ2-1 gives the whole variable domain EAGVAQSPRYKIIEKRQSVAFWCNPISGHATLYWYQQILGQGPKLLIQFQNNGVVDDSQLPKDRFSAERLKGVDSTLKIQPAKLEDSAVYLCASSRISGRDNEQFFGPGTRLTVL.